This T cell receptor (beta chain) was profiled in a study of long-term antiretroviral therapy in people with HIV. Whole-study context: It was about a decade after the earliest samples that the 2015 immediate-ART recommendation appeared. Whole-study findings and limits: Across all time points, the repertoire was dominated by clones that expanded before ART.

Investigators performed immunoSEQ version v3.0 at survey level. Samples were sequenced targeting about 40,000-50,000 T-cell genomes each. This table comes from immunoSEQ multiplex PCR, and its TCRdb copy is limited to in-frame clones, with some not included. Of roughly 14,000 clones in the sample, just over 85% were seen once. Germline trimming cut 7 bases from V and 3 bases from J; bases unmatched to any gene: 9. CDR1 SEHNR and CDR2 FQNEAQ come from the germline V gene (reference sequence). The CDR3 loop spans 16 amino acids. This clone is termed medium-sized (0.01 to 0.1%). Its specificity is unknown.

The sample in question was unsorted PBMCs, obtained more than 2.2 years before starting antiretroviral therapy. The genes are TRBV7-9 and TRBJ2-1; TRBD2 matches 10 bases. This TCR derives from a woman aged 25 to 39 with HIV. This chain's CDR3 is CASIPQAGGYYNEQFF. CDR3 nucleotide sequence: TGTGCCAGCATCCCTCAAGCGGGGGGGTACTACAATGAGCAGTTCTTC.